What follows are 16 T cell receptor beta chains derived from one specimen sequenced in a study of T cells in Graves' hyperthyroidism and ophthalmopathy. The source material, RNA transcripts, was used to amplify TCR beta CDR3 regions. RT-PCR in the first round (using the HTBI primer set) targeted the TCR CDR3. TCRdb re-called the multiplex PCR reads with MiXCR, one entry per CDR3 protein. The sample shows 450,000 to 650,000 distinct CDR3 sequences, around 21% of them seen only once. Material for sequencing was blood. Receptor source: a man between 18 and 29 years old with Graves' hyperthyroidism.

This clonotype was seen ten or more times. The CDR3 is CASKPLVGAEAFF. The CDR3 DNA reads TGTGCCAGCAAACCCCTCGTGGGAGCTGAAGCTTTCTTT. The gene calls are TRBV28 and TRBJ1-1; D uncertain. Germline CDR1 reads MDHEN; CDR2 reads SYDVKM. Trimming removed 7 bases at V and 6 bases at J, with 15 bases between. The CDR3 spans 13 residues.

This clonotype was observed at least ten times. The rearrangement uses TRBV6-1 and TRBJ1-2; D ambiguous. Germline V gene sequence: CDR1 MNHNS, CDR2 SASEGT. This CDR3 spans 10 amino acids. The V and J ends lost 1 base and 10 bases respectively, with 4 bases between them. CDR3: CASSEVDYTF. The CDR3 DNA follows: TGTGCCAGCAGTGAAGTGGACTACACCTTC.

This clonotype came up many times. The chain combines TRBV7-6 with TRBJ2-7; 11 bases align to TRBD1. The CDR3 has 15 residues. Germline V gene data show CDR1 as SGHVS and CDR2 as FNYEAQ. The V and J ends lost 5 bases and 3 bases, in that order; junction bases with no gene match: 6. The CDR3: CASSEGGTGGYEQYF. The CDR3 bases are TGTGCCAGCAGCGAGGGAGGGACAGGGGGCTACGAGCAGTACTTC.

This clonotype has ten or more counts. This chain links TRBV12-3 or TRBV12-4 with TRBJ1-1, with D hard to call. V lost 2 bases and J lost 0, with 7 bases in between. The CDR3 has 14 amino acids. The DNA of the CDR3 is TGTGCCAGCAGTTTAACGAACTTGAACACTGAAGCTTTCTTT. Amino acid sequence: CASSLTNLNTEAFF.

There are many counts of this clonotype. The DNA of the CDR3 is TGTGCCAGCAGCCTTCGGGACAGGCACTATCCGGAGACCCAGTACTTC. Translated: CASSLRDRHYPETQYF. The rearrangement links TRBV11-2 to TRBJ2-5; 8 nucleotides match TRBD1. Per the germline V gene, CDR1 is SGHAT and CDR2 is FQNNGV. Germline trimming cut 5 bases from V and 5 bases from J; bases unmatched to any gene: 13. There are 16 residues in the CDR3.

As regards this clonotype: A read error may explain this, as a much larger clone is one base away. This rearrangement joins TRBV15 to TRBJ2-7, with 12 bases identical to TRBD2. Germline values: CDR1 LNHNV, CDR2 YYDKDF (reference sequence). The CDR3 is 18 amino acids. The DNA of the CDR3 is TGTGCCACCAGCAGAGTCAGACTAGCGGGGGTTAACTCCTACGAGCGGTACTTC. Its translation: CATSRVRLAGVNSYERYF.

This clonotype occurred many times. The V call is TRBV2, the J call TRBJ2-7; 8 bases map to TRBD1. CDR1 SNHLY and CDR2 FYNNEI come from the germline V gene. The CDR3 extends over 12 amino acids. The J segment lost 5 bases and the V segment lost 6 bases, leaving 3 bases of the junction unmatched. This CDR3 is CASRPRGHEQYF. CDR3 in DNA: TGTGCCAGCAGGCCCAGGGGGCACGAGCAGTACTTC.

This clonotype was detected only a few times. V is TRBV28 and J is TRBJ1-1, with D maybe TRBD1 (5 bases). CDR3 size: 16 residues. V was clipped by 5 bases and J by 0 bases, with 16 bases between them. The germline V gene has CDR1 MDHEN and CDR2 SYDVKM. CDR3 sequence: CASSVEPGRMNTEAFF. The DNA of the CDR3 is TGTGCCAGCAGTGTTGAGCCAGGGCGTATGAACACTGAAGCTTTCTTT.

This clonotype was seen ten or more times. The V and J genes are TRBV2 and TRBJ2-7; 7 nucleotides line up with TRBD2. With 5 bases clipped from V and 2 bases from J, the junction kept 12 bases outside the gene matches. The CDR3 extends over 16 amino acids. Germline-derived CDR1 and CDR2 are SNHLY and FYNNEI. The chain's CDR3 is CASSPTPGLAAYEQYF. The CDR3 DNA follows: TGTGCCAGCAGTCCCACCCCAGGGCTAGCGGCCTACGAGCAGTACTTC. The variable domain in full, completed from reference TRBV2 and TRBJ2-7, reads EPEVTQTPSHQVTQMGQEVILRCVPISNHLYFYWYRQILGQKVEFLVSFYNNEISEKSEIFDDQFSVERPDGSNFTLKIRSTKLEDSAMYFCASSPTPGLAAYEQYFGPGTRLTVT.

This clonotype appeared once. The rearrangement joins TRBV12-3 or TRBV12-4 to TRBJ2-7; 7 nucleotides agree with TRBD1. This CDR3 comprises 14 residues. With 2 bases clipped from V and 3 bases from J, the junction kept 4 bases outside the gene matches. In nucleotides, the CDR3 is TGTGCCAGCAGTTTAACAGGGGCTTACTACGAGCAGTACTTC. Protein: CASSLTGAYYEQYF.

This clonotype was detected ten times or more. The chain links TRBV6-1 to TRBJ2-7; no reliable D call. Trimming stripped 4 bases from V and 2 bases from J, with 9 bases between. Germline V gene lookup returns CDR1 MNHNS and CDR2 SASEGT. There are 13 residues in the CDR3. The CDR3 protein is CASSVHTTYEQYF. The CDR3 nucleotides are TGTGCCAGCAGTGTGCACACCACCTACGAGCAGTACTTC.

This clonotype appeared many times. The chain recombines TRBV19 with TRBJ1-1, with D perhaps TRBD1 (5 bases). CDR1 LNHDA and CDR2 SQIVND come from the germline V gene (reference sequence). This CDR3 is built from 14 residues. Trimming left V 6 bases short and J 1 base short, with 12 bases between. CDR3 in amino acids: CASRPGLRNTEAFF. Here the CDR3 DNA reads TGTGCCAGTAGACCGGGACTTCGGAACACTGAAGCTTTCTTT. The full variable domain, with the rest looked up from reference TRBV19 and TRBJ1-1, is DGGITQSPKYLFRKEGQNVTLSCEQNLNHDAMYWYRQDPGQGLRLIYYSQIVNDFQKGDIAEGYSVSREKKESFPLTVTSAQKNPTAFYLCASRPGLRNTEAFFGQGTRLTVV.

On this clonotype itself: A much larger clone lies a single base off, so this may be a read error. The chain joins TRBV5-4 to TRBJ1-2, with TRBD1 identical over 9 bases. This CDR3 has 14 amino acids. The germline gives CDR1 SGHNT, CDR2 YYREEE (reference sequence). The junction had 5 bases not matched to a gene; V was cut back by 4 bases and J by 4 bases. CDR3 nucleotides: TGTGCCAGCAGCGGTACAGGGGGCGGCTATGGCTACACCTTC. It encodes CASSGTGGGYGYTF. Complete variable domain (other parts from reference TRBV5-4 and TRBJ1-2): ETGVTQSPTHLIKTRGQQVTLRCSSQSGHNTVSWYQQALGQGPQFIFQYYREEENGRGNFPPRFSGLQFPNYSSELNVNALELDDSALYLCASSGTGGGYGYTFGSGTRLTVV.

This clonotype was recorded many times. This sequence joins TRBV2 and TRBJ1-2, with TRBD1 matching over 7 bases. The V gene end was trimmed by 3 bases and the J gene end by 12 bases; junction bases not matched to a gene: 10. This CDR3 contains 13 residues. From germline, CDR1 is SNHLY and CDR2 FYNNEI. In DNA form, the CDR3 reads TGTGCCAGCAGTGACCGGGACAGAGCAGACGACACCTTC. This sequence encodes CASSDRDRADDTF.

This clonotype was found a few times. V usage is TRBV2 and J usage is TRBJ1-6, with D hard to call. CDR3 size: 13 residues. Germline CDR1 and CDR2: SNHLY and FYNNEI. V was shortened by 2 bases and J by 11 bases, with 10 bases between the two germline ends. CDR3 sequence reads: CASSEQRTPPLHF. The CDR3 coding sequence is TGTGCCAGCAGTGAACAAAGAACCCCACCCCTCCACTTT.

This clonotype was counted between two and nine times. Since a much larger clone is just one base distant, this may be a read error. This chain joins TRBV27 and TRBJ1-3; D is possibly TRBD1 (5 bases). The CDR3 consists of 12 residues. Germline V gene lookup returns CDR1 MNHEY and CDR2 SMNVEV (reference sequence). V was trimmed by 6 bases and J by 8 bases, leaving 11 bases between them. The CDR3 protein is CASRGPGDTIYF. As DNA, the CDR3 is TGTGCCAGCAGGGGGCCAGGAGACACCATATATTTT.